A single sample gave rise to the 11 T cell receptor beta chains below, sequenced in a study of T cell responses to AZD1222 COVID-19 vaccine. Only in-frame clones appear in the TCRdb table, and some are missing; sequencing was by immunoSEQ multiplex PCR. The sample shows 98,000 or so clones, about 92% of them seen only once. Sequenced material: peripheral blood, taken on day 0 of MenACWY control vaccination. The receptor source for this set is an adult in good health.

The gene calls are TRBV5-1 and TRBJ1-1; no reliable D call. Germline V gene data show CDR1 as SGHRS and CDR2 as YFSETQ. The CDR3 is made up of 13 amino acids. The V and J ends lost 2 bases and 3 bases respectively, with 8 bases between them. In DNA form, the CDR3 reads TGCGCCAGCAGCTTCGGTGGGGACACTGAAGCTTTCTTT. Protein sequence: CASSFGGDTEAFF.

This rearrangement joins TRBV24-1 to TRBJ1-5, with 9 bases lining up with TRBD1. Trimming at V came to 2 bases and at J to 4 bases, leaving 5 bases not matched to a gene. The CDR3 contains 16 residues. CDR1 KGHDR and CDR2 SFDVKD come from the germline V gene. The CDR3 protein is CATSDSTGGLNQPQHF. The CDR3 DNA follows: TGTGCCACCAGTGATTCCACAGGGGGCTTGAATCAGCCCCAGCATTTT.

The CDR3 spells CASSLGQNNYGYTF. The CDR3, as DNA: TGTGCCAGCAGCTTGGGACAGAATAACTATGGCTACACCTTC. The chain uses TRBV7-2 and TRBJ1-2, with TRBD1 matching over 7 bases. The CDR3 has 14 amino acids. V was clipped by 3 bases and J by 1 base; unmatched bases: 2. CDR1 is SGHTA and CDR2 is FQGNSA in the germline V gene. Complete variable domain (other parts from reference TRBV7-2 and TRBJ1-2): GAGVSQSPSNKVTEKGKDVELRCDPISGHTALYWYRQSLGQGLEFLIYFQGNSAPDKSGLPSDRFSAERTGGSVSTLTIQRTQQEDSAVYLCASSLGQNNYGYTFGSGTRLTVV.

The V and J genes are TRBV4-3 and TRBJ2-3; D gene uncertain. Trimming removed 0 bases from V and 5 bases from J, with 6 bases in between. CDR1 is LGHNA, CDR2 YSLEER, per germline. This CDR3 contains 13 residues. The CDR3 reads CASSQDRGDTQYF. Written as DNA, the CDR3 is TGCGCCAGCAGCCAAGATCGCGGAGATACGCAGTATTTT.

This clone occurred once. The chain couples TRBV10-3 to TRBJ1-1; perhaps TRBD1 as D (5 bases). CDR1 ENHRY and CDR2 SYGVKD come from the germline V gene. V dropped 10 bases and J dropped 4 bases, with 16 bases sitting between them. The CDR3 runs to 13 residues. CDR3 sequence (DNA): TGTGCCACCTCCCCAGGGTCGGCCACTGAAGCTTTCTTT. Protein sequence: CATSPGSATEAFF.

This rearrangement joins TRBV3-1 (or the pseudogene TRBV3-2) to TRBJ2-3, with 12 bases that match TRBD2. The ends lost 3 bases at V and 7 bases at J; junction bases unmatched: 5. This CDR3 has 15 amino acids. The germline CDR1 and CDR2 sequences are LGHDT and YNNKEL (reference sequence). CDR3 in amino acids: CASSHLAGGANTQYF. The CDR3 region has the DNA TGTGCCAGCAGCCACCTAGCGGGGGGGGCGAATACGCAGTATTTT.

This clone was seen a single time. The chain joins TRBV6-5 to TRBJ2-7; D not resolved. Germline V gene lookup returns CDR1 MNHEY and CDR2 SVGAGI. This CDR3 is built from 15 residues. The V gene lost 0 bases and the J gene lost 4 bases, with 13 bases spanning the gap. CDR3 residues: CASSYSTNMGYEQYF. The CDR3 nucleotides are TGTGCCAGCAGTTACTCGACGAACATGGGGTACGAGCAGTACTTC.

The chain uses TRBV7-2 and TRBJ2-5; D is unresolved. Germline values: CDR1 SGHTA, CDR2 FQGNSA. This CDR3 spans 13 amino acids. V lost 1 base and J 2 bases, leaving 5 bases between the germline ends. The CDR3 is CASSLGLQETQYF. In nucleotides, the CDR3 is TGTGCCAGCAGCTTAGGGCTACAAGAGACCCAGTACTTC. Complete variable domain (other parts from reference TRBV7-2 and TRBJ2-5): GAGVSQSPSNKVTEKGKDVELRCDPISGHTALYWYRQSLGQGLEFLIYFQGNSAPDKSGLPSDRFSAERTGGSVSTLTIQRTQQEDSAVYLCASSLGLQETQYFGPGTRLLVL.

The rearrangement links TRBV27 to TRBJ1-1; a possible D gene is TRBD1 (6 bases). This CDR3 spans 20 amino acids. V lost 1 base, J lost 0 bases, and 24 bases lay in between. Germline V gene lookup returns CDR1 MNHEY and CDR2 SMNVEV (reference sequence). In nucleotides, the CDR3 is TGTGCCAGCAGTTTATTGCCCCGGCGTGCAGGGGAGGGAATGAACACTGAAGCTTTCTTT. It is translated as CASSLLPRRAGEGMNTEAFF.

The DNA for the CDR3 is TGTGCCATCAGTGATCCTAGCGGGGGGGGCCCTGGGGCCAACGTCCTGACTTTC. Translating it yields CAISDPSGGGPGANVLTF. The chain carries TRBV10-3 and TRBJ2-6, with 12 bases fitting TRBD2. The junction had 5 bases not matched to a gene; V was cut back by 3 bases and J by 2 bases. This CDR3 spans 18 amino acids. Per the germline V gene, CDR1 is ENHRY and CDR2 is SYGVKD.

This chain connects TRBV15 to TRBJ2-7; 7 bases are shared with TRBD1. CDR3 length equals 14 residues. Germline CDR1 LNHNV, CDR2 YYDKDF (reference sequence). V shed 1 base and J 6 bases; nucleotides not matched to a gene: 6. CDR3 protein: CATSRGQGTVEQYF. The CDR3 DNA follows: TGTGCCACCAGCAGAGGACAGGGTACAGTCGAGCAGTACTTC.